This is a list of T cell receptor beta chains from one sample in a study of beta chain features in type 1 diabetes. Clones were read by immunoSEQ multiplex PCR, and TCRdb kept only the in-frame ones, dropping some. Of about 53,000 clones listed, about three fifths are singletons. The specimen sequenced was stem cell memory CD4+ T cells from blood. The receptors were gathered from a woman in her thirties with type 1 diabetes. The CDR3 runs from the conserved cysteine through the conserved F or W. Each record gives: V gene, CDR3 length, J gene, D gene, clone size, CDR3 DNA, CDR3 protein. The D gene is left open where the match is weak. The size field is filled for only some rows; it gives once, few, many or a size class.

>TRBV30|14|TRBJ1-5|TRBD1|once
TGTGCCTGGAGTCGACAGGGGGCATGGGAGCCCCAGCATTTT
CAWSRQGAWEPQHF
>TRBV5-1|14|TRBJ2-5|TRBD1|NA
TGCGCCAGCAGTGATAGGACAGGGGAAGAGACCCAGTACTTC
CASSDRTGEETQYF
>TRBV29-1|16|TRBJ1-1|TRBD1|few
TGCAGCGTCGTCCGGGACAGGGCGACTCTGAACACTGAAGCTTTCTTT
CSVVRDRATLNTEAFF
>TRBV9|13|TRBJ2-7|NA|NA
TGTGCCAGCAGCCCGCCTAGTACAAGGGAGCAGTACTTC
CASSPPSTREQYF
>TRBV7-9|14|TRBJ1-1|NA|NA
TGTGCCAGCAGTCCTGGGGGGCGCGGGGGAGAAGCTTTCTTT
CASSPGGRGGEAFF
>TRBV19|13|TRBJ2-7|NA|few
TGTGCCAGTAGTTCTCTCCGGGGATACGAGCAGTACTTC
CASSSLRGYEQYF
>TRBV30|15|TRBJ1-2|NA|few
TGTGCCTGGAGTGTACCCCGCGTTACTAACTATGGCTACACCTTC
CAWSVPRVTNYGYTF
>TRBV29-1|13|TRBJ1-5|TRBD1|NA
TGCAGCGTCGCTGACAGGGGCCCGGGGCCCCAGCATTTT
CSVADRGPGPQHF
>TRBV5-4|14|TRBJ2-3|TRBD2|NA
TGTGCCAGCAGCTTGGTGACTAGCGCAGATACGCAGTATTTT
CASSLVTSADTQYF
>TRBV5-1|14|TRBJ1-1|NA|NA
TGCGCCAGCAGCCTCCCGACAGACGACACTGGAGCTTTCTTT
CASSLPTDDTGAFF
>TRBV18|15|TRBJ2-7|TRBD2|NA
TGTGCCAGCTCACCACCTAGCGGGCCCACCTACGAGCAGTACTTC
CASSPPSGPTYEQYF
>TRBV2|14|TRBJ1-5|TRBD1|few
TGTGCCAGCAGTGGGACAGGGCCCAATCAGCCCCAGCATTTT
CASSGTGPNQPQHF